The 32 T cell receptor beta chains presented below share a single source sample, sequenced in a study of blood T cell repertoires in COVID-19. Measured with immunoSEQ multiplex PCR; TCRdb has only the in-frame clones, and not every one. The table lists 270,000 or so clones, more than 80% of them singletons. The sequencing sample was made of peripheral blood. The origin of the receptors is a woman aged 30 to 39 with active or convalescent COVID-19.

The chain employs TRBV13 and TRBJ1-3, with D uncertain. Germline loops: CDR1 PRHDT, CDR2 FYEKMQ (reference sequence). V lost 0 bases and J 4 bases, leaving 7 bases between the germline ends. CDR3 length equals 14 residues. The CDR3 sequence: CASSLGRNGNTIYF. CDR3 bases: TGTGCCAGCAGCTTAGGCAGAAACGGAAACACCATATATTTT.

CDR3: CASSLLRNTGELFF. DNA for the CDR3: TGTGCCAGCTCACTACTTAGAAACACCGGGGAGCTGTTTTTT. The chain uses TRBV18 and TRBJ2-2; D is unclear. This CDR3 region has 14 residues. The V end was cut by 4 bases, the J end by 2 bases, with 8 bases between. Germline values: CDR1 KGHSH, CDR2 LQKENI.

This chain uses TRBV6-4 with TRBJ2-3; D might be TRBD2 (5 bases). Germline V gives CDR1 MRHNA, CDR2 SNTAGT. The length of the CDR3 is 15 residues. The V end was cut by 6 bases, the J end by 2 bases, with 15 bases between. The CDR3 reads CASRELGLLTDTQYF. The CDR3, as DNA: TGTGCCAGCAGGGAGTTAGGACTCCTCACAGATACGCAGTATTTT.

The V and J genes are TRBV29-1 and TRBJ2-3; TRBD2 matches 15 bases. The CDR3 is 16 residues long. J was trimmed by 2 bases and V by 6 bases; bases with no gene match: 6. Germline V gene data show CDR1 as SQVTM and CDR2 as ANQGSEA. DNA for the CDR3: TGCAGCGTGGGGACTAGCGGGGGGCCGTCCACAGATACGCAGTATTTT. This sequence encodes CSVGTSGGPSTDTQYF.

In DNA form, the CDR3 reads TGTGCCAGCAGTCGGGGGGGGAGTATGGACACTGAAGCTTTCTTT. It is translated as CASSRGGSMDTEAFF. The chain employs TRBV6-5 and TRBJ1-1; D is possibly TRBD1 (5 bases). V shed 5 bases and J shed 3 bases, with 16 bases lying between them. Germline V gene lookup returns CDR1 MNHEY and CDR2 SVGAGI. The CDR3 consists of 15 residues.

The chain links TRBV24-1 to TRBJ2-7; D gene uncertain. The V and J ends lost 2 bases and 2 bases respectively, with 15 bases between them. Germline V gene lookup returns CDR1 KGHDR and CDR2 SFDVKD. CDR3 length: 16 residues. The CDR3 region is CATSDSRPGSTYEQYF. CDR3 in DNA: TGTGCCACCAGTGATTCCAGGCCAGGTAGTACCTACGAGCAGTACTTC.

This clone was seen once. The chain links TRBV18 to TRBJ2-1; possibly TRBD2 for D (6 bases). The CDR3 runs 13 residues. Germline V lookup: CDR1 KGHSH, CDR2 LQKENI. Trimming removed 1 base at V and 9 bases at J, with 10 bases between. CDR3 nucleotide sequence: TGTGCCAGCTCACCACAGGGAGCGGGTGAGCAGTTCTTC. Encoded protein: CASSPQGAGEQFF.

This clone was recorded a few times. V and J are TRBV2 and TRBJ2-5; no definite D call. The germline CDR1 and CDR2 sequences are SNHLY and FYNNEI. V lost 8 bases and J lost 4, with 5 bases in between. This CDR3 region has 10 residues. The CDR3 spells CASLRETQYF. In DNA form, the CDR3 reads TGTGCCAGCCTCCGAGAGACCCAGTACTTC.

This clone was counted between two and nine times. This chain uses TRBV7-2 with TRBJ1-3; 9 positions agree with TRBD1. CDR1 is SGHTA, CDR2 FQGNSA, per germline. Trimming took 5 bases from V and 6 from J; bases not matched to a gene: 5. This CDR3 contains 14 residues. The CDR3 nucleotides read TGTGCCAGCAGCCCCGACAGGGGGGTAAACACCATATATTTT. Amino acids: CASSPDRGVNTIYF.

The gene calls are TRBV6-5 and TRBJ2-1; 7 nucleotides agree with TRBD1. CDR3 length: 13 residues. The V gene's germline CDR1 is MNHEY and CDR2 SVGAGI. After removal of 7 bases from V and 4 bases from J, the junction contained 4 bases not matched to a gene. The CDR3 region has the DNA TGTGCCAGCATCCCGGACAGGTACAATGAGCAGTTCTTC. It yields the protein CASIPDRYNEQFF.

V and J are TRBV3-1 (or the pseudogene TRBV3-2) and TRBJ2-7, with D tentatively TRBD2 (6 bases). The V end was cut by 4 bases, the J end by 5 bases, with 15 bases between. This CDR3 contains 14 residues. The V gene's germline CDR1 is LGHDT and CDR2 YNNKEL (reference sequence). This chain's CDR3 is CASSPRGVKDEQYF. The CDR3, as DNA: TGTGCCAGCAGCCCGCGGGGAGTGAAAGACGAGCAGTACTTC.

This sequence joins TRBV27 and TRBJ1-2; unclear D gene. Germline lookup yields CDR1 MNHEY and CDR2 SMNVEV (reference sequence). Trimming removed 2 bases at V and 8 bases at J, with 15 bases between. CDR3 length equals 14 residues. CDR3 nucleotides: TGTGCCAGCAGTTTAAACGGAGCCCTCTTCGGCTACACCTTC. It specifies CASSLNGALFGYTF.

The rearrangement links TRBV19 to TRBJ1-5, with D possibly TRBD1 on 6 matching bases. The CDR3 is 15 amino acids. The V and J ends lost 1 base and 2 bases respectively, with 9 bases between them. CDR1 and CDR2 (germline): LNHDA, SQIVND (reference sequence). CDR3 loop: CASSIVRGGNQPQHF. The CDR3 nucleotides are TGTGCCAGTAGTATAGTCAGGGGCGGCAATCAGCCCCAGCATTTT.

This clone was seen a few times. CDR3 DNA: TGTGCCAGCTCACCGACTAGCGCATACAATGAGCAGTTCTTC. It is translated as CASSPTSAYNEQFF. The chain joins TRBV18 to TRBJ2-1, with TRBD2 matching 8 bases. Germline V gene lookup returns CDR1 KGHSH and CDR2 LQKENI. The CDR3 totals 14 residues. Trimming took 3 bases from V and 4 from J; bases not matched to a gene: 2.

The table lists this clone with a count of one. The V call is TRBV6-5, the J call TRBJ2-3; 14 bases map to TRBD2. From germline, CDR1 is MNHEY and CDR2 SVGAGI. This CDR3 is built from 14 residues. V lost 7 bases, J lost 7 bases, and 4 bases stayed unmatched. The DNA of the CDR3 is TGTGCCAGCACGACTAGCGGGGGGGCATATACGCAGTATTTT. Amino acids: CASTTSGGAYTQYF.

The CDR3 here is CASSQEIGGTGELFF. The DNA of the CDR3 is TGCGCCAGCAGCCAAGAGATAGGGGGCACCGGGGAGCTGTTTTTT. The gene calls are TRBV4-3 and TRBJ2-2; possibly TRBD1 for D (6 bases). This CDR3 contains 15 residues. Germline V gene lookup returns CDR1 LGHNA and CDR2 YSLEER. V lost 0 bases and J 4 bases, leaving 9 bases between the germline ends.

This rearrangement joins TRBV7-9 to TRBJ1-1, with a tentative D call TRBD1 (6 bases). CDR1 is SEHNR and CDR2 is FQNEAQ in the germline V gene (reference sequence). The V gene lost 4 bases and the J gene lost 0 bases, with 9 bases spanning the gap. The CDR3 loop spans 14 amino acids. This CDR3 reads CASSSGVMNTEAFF. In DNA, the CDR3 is TGTGCCAGCAGCTCAGGGGTTATGAACACTGAAGCTTTCTTT.

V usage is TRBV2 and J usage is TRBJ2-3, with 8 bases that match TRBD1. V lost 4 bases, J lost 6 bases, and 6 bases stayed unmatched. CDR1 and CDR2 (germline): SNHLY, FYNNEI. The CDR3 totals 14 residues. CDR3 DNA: TGTGCCAGCAGTGTTGTCAGGGGGCTTGATACGCAGTATTTT. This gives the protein CASSVVRGLDTQYF. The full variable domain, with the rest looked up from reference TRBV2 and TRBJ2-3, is EPEVTQTPSHQVTQMGQEVILRCVPISNHLYFYWYRQILGQKVEFLVSFYNNEISEKSEIFDDQFSVERPDGSNFTLKIRSTKLEDSAMYFCASSVVRGLDTQYFGPGTRLTVL.

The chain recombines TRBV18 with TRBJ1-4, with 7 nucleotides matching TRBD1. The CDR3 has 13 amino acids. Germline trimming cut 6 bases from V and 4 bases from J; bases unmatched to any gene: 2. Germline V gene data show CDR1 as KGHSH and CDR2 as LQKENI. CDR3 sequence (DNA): TGTGCCAGCTCGTGGGACAGTAATGAAAAACTGTTTTTT. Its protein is CASSWDSNEKLFF.

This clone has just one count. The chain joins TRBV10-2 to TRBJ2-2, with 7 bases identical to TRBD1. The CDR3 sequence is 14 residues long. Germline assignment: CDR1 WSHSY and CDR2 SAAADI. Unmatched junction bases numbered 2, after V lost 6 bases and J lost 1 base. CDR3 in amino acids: CASRRQGNTGELFF. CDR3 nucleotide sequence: TGCGCCAGCAGGCGACAGGGGAACACCGGGGAGCTGTTTTTT.

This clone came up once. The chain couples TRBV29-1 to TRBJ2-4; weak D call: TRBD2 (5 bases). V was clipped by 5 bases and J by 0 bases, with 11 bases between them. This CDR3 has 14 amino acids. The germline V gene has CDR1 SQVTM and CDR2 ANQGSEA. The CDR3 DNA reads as TGCAGCGTTAGAGGGATTTTAGCCAAAAACATTCAGTACTTC. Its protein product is CSVRGILAKNIQYF.

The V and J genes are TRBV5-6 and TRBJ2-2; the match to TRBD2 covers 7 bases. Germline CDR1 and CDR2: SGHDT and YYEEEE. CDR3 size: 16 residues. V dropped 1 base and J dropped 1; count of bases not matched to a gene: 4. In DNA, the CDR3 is TGTGCCAGCAGCTTGATATCTAGCGGGAACACCGGGGAGCTGTTTTTT. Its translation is CASSLISSGNTGELFF.

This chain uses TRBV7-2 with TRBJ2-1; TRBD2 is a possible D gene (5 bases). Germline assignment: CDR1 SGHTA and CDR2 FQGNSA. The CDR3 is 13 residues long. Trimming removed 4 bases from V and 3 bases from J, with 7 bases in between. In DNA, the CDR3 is TGTGCCAGCAGCTCCGGACTCTACAATGAGCAGTTCTTC. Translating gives CASSSGLYNEQFF.

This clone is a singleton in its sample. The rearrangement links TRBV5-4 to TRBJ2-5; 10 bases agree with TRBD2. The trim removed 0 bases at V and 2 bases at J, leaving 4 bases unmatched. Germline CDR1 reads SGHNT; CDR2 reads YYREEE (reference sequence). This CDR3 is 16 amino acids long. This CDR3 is CASSLELAGAQETQYF. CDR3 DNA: TGTGCCAGCAGCTTGGAGCTAGCGGGGGCTCAAGAGACCCAGTACTTC. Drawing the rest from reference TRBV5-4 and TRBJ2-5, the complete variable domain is ETGVTQSPTHLIKTRGQQVTLRCSSQSGHNTVSWYQQALGQGPQFIFQYYREEENGRGNFPPRFSGLQFPNYSSELNVNALELDDSALYLCASSLELAGAQETQYFGPGTRLLVL.

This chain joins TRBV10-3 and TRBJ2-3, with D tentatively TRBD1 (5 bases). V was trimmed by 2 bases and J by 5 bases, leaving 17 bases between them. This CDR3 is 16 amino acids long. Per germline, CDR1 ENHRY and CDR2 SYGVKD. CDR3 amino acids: CAISERFGQGKDTQYF. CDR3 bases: TGTGCCATCAGTGAGCGGTTTGGGCAGGGAAAAGATACGCAGTATTTT.

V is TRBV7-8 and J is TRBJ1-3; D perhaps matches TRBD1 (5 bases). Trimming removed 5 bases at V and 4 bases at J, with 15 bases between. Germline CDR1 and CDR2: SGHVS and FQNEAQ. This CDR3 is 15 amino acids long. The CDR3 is CASSQTRDWGNTIYF. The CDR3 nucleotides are TGTGCCAGCAGCCAGACCCGGGACTGGGGAAACACCATATATTTT.

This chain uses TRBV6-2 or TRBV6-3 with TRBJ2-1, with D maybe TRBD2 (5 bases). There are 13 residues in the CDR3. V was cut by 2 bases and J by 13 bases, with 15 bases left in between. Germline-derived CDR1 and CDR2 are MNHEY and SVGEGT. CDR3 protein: CASSYRTGPPQFF. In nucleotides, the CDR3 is TGTGCCAGCAGTTACCGGACTGGACCCCCCCAGTTCTTC.

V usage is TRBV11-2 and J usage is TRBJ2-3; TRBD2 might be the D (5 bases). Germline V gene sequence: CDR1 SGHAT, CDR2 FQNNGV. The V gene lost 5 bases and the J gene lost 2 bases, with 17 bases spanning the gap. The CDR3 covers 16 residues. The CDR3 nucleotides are TGTGCCAGCAGCCTCGGGATAACAGTCCTCACAGATACGCAGTATTTT. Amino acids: CASSLGITVLTDTQYF.

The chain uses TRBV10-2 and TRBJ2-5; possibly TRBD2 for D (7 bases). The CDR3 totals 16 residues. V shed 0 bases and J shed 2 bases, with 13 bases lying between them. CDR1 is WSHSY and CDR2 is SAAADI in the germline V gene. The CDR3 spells CASSESGGGRQETQYF. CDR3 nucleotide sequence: TGCGCCAGCAGTGAGTCAGGGGGGGGCCGACAAGAGACCCAGTACTTC.

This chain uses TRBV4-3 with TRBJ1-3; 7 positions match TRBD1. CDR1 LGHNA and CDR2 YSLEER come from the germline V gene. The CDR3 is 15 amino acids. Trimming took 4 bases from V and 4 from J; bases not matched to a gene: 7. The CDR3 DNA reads TGCGCCAGCAGCCGAGGACAGGTGGGAGGAAACACCATATATTTT. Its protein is CASSRGQVGGNTIYF.

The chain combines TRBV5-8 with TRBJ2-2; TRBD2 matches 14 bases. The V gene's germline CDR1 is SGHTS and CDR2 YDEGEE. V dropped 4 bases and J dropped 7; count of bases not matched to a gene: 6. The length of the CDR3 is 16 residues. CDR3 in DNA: TGTGCCAGCAGCGTACCGGGACTAGCGGGGGTCGGGGAGCTGTTTTTT. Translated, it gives CASSVPGLAGVGELFF. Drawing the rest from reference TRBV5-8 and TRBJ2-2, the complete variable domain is EAGVTQSPTHLIKTRGQQATLRCSPISGHTSVYWYQQALGLGLQFLLWYDEGEERNRGNFPPRFSGRQFPNYSSELNVNALELEDSALYLCASSVPGLAGVGELFFGEGSRLTVL.

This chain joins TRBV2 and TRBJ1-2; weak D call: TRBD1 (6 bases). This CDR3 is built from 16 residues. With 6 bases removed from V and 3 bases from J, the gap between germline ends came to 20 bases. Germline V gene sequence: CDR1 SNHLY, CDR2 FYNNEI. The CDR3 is CASRRGSGGADYGYTF. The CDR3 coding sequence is TGTGCCAGCAGGAGGGGGAGCGGGGGCGCCGACTATGGCTACACCTTC.